The 8 T cell receptor beta chains given below trace back to one sample, sequenced in a study of blood T cell repertoires in COVID-19. Sequenced by immunoSEQ multiplex PCR; TCRdb stores in-frame clones only, minus some. Of 95,000 to 120,000 clones in the sample, approximately 84% are singletons; the top ten hold around 8%. Sequences were obtained from peripheral blood. The receptors derive from a woman in her thirties or forties with acute or convalescent COVID-19.

This clone was seen only once. The rearrangement joins TRBV11-3 to TRBJ2-1, with a tentative D call TRBD2 (6 bases). In germline, CDR1 is SGHNT, CDR2 YENEEA. The V end was cut by 1 base, the J end by 4 bases, with 8 bases between. There are 14 residues in the CDR3. In nucleotides, the CDR3 is TGTGCCAGCAGCTTAGGGGGGGTGTACAATGAGCAGTTCTTC. This codes for CASSLGGVYNEQFF. Drawing the rest from reference TRBV11-3 and TRBJ2-1, the complete variable domain is EAGVVQSPRYKIIEKKQPVAFWCNPISGHNTLYWYLQNLGQGPELLIRYENEEAVDDSQLPKDRFSAERLKGVDSTLKIQPAELGDSAVYLCASSLGGVYNEQFFGPGTRLTVL.

This clone has only one observation. This chain links TRBV7-9 with TRBJ2-7, with D maybe TRBD1 (6 bases). CDR1 and CDR2 (germline): SEHNR, FQNEAQ (reference sequence). The germline V and J ends were trimmed by 4 bases and 3 bases, with 16 bases remaining between them. This CDR3 has 15 residues. The CDR3 DNA reads as TGTGCCAGCAGCTATACCTCCGGACAGCTCTACGAGCAGTACTTC. Translation: CASSYTSGQLYEQYF.

This chain connects TRBV7-9 to TRBJ2-7, with D maybe TRBD2 (6 bases). The CDR3 runs to 14 residues. V was cut by 5 bases and J by 3 bases, with 14 bases left in between. Germline CDR1 and CDR2: SEHNR and FQNEAQ (reference sequence). Here the CDR3 reads CASSPLGLHYEQYF. The CDR3 region has the DNA TGTGCCAGCAGCCCCCTGGGACTCCACTACGAGCAGTACTTC.

This chain uses TRBV19 with TRBJ1-1; D gene uncertain. The V gene's germline CDR1 is LNHDA and CDR2 SQIVND (reference sequence). V lost 7 bases to trimming and J lost 1 base, with 13 bases between them. The length of the CDR3 is 14 residues. The CDR3 here is CASTRDIQNTEAFF. For the CDR3, the DNA is TGTGCCAGTACCCGCGACATCCAGAACACTGAAGCTTTCTTT. Looking up the rest from reference TRBV19 and TRBJ1-1 gives the full variable domain: DGGITQSPKYLFRKEGQNVTLSCEQNLNHDAMYWYRQDPGQGLRLIYYSQIVNDFQKGDIAEGYSVSREKKESFPLTVTSAQKNPTAFYLCASTRDIQNTEAFFGQGTRLTVV.

V and J are TRBV5-1 and TRBJ1-1; no firm D call. There are 15 residues in the CDR3. Trimming took off 0 bases at V and 2 bases at J, with 11 bases between the two ends. Germline assignment: CDR1 SGHRS and CDR2 YFSETQ. CDR3 DNA sequence: TGCGCCAGCAGCTTGGTAGTACTTTCAAACACTGAAGCTTTCTTT. Protein: CASSLVVLSNTEAFF.

The J gene is TRBJ1-2, the V gene TRBV5-8; the D gene is possibly TRBD1 (6 bases). The CDR3 is 15 residues long. V gave up 4 bases and J gave up 4 bases, with 17 bases separating them. The germline gives CDR1 SGHTS, CDR2 YDEGEE. CDR3 sequence (DNA): TGTGCCAGCAGCCGGGGAGGGGGGCCCCTCTATGGCTACACCTTC. Translating it yields CASSRGGGPLYGYTF.

The rearrangement joins TRBV18 to TRBJ2-1, with D perhaps TRBD2 (5 bases). Germline CDR1 is KGHSH and CDR2 is LQKENI. V was cut by 2 bases and J by 8 bases, with 10 bases left in between. CDR3 length: 13 amino acids. Written as DNA, the CDR3 is TGTGCCAGCTCACCAGGGAGTCTGGATGAGCAGTTCTTC. It codes for CASSPGSLDEQFF.

This clone has only one observation. The chain uses TRBV6-5 and TRBJ1-1, with no clear D. V lost 8 bases and J lost 8, with 15 bases in between. This CDR3 has 12 residues. Germline loops: CDR1 MNHEY, CDR2 SVGAGI. CDR3 nucleotides: TGTGCCAGCCGTTCGCACTCCCTAGAAGCTTTCTTT. Protein: CASRSHSLEAFF.